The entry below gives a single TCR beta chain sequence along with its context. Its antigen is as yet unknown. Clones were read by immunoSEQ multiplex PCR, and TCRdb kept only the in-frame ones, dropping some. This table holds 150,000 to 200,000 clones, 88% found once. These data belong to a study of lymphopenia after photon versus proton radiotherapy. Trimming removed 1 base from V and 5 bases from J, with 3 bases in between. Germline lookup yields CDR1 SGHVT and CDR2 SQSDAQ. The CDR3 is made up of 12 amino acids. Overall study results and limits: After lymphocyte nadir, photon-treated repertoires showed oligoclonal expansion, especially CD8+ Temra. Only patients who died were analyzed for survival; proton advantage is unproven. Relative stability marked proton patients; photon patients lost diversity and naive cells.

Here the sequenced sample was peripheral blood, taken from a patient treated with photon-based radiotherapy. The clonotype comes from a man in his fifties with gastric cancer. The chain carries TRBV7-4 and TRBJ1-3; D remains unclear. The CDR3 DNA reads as TGTGCCAGCAGCTTAGTCCGAAACACCATATATTTT. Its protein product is CASSLVRNTIYF.